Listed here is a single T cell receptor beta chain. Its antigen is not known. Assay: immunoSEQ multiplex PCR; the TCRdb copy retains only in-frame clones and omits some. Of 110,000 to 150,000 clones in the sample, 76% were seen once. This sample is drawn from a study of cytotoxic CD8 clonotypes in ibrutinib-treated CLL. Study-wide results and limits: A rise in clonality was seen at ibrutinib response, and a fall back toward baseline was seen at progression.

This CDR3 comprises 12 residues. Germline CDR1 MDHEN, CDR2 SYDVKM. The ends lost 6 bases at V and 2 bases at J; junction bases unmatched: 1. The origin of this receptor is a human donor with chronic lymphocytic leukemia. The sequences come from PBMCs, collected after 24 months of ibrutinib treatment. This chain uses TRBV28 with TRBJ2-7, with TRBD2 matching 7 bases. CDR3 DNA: TGTGCCAGCAGGGGGGGGGCCTACGAGCAGTACTTC. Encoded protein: CASRGGAYEQYF.